Below, one T cell receptor (beta chain) is given with its context. Antigen: not known. The sample originates from a study of follicular helper T cells after annual influenza vaccination. This CDR3 is 15 amino acids long. V was shortened by 0 bases and J by 0 bases, with 6 bases between the two germline ends. Germline V gene lookup returns CDR1 SGHDT and CDR2 YYEEEE. The study, taken as a whole, reports: Most later recoveries of Day 7 ICOS+CD38+ clones were ICOS-CD38- cTfh.

Documented time point: 2014-2015 season, pre-vaccination. Generated by immunoSEQ multiplex PCR, the TCRdb table keeps only in-frame clones and is missing some. Of about 10,000 clones in the sample, 81% were seen once. The source was CXCR5- memory CD4+ T cells sorted from blood, collected on the day of influenza vaccination. The TCR sequence derives from an adult who received the influenza vaccine. The genes are TRBV5-6 and TRBJ2-2, with D unresolved. The CDR3 sequence: CASSLGPSNTGELFF. The DNA of the CDR3 is TGTGCCAGCAGCTTGGGACCTTCGAACACCGGGGAGCTGTTTTTT. Full variable domain (outside the CDR3, taken from reference TRBV5-6 and TRBJ2-2): DAGVTQSPTHLIKTRGQQVTLRCSPKSGHDTVSWYQQALGQGPQFIFQYYEEEERQRGNFPDRFSGHQFPNYSSELNVNALLLGDSALYLCASSLGPSNTGELFFGEGSRLTVL.